Following are 9 T cell receptor beta chains from one sample sequenced in a study of T cells in Graves' hyperthyroidism and ophthalmopathy. Amplified regions were TCR beta CDR3 sequences from RNA transcripts. Researchers ran a first-round RT-PCR on the TCR CDR3 using the HTBI primer set. TCRdb reprocessed the multiplex PCR reads with MiXCR, giving one entry per CDR3 protein. The sample contains about 740,000 distinct CDR3 sequences, around 13% of which appear only once. Sample: blood. These TCRs come from a woman aged 18-35 years with Graves' hyperthyroidism.

The chain uses TRBV27 and TRBJ2-3; 15 nucleotides agree with TRBD2. J lost 6 bases, V lost 6 bases, and 4 bases had no gene match. The germline gives CDR1 MNHEY, CDR2 SMNVEV (reference sequence). The CDR3 has 15 amino acids. This chain's CDR3 is CASSAGTSGRDTQYF. The DNA for the CDR3 is TGTGCCAGCAGCGCCGGGACTAGCGGGAGGGATACGCAGTATTTT.

This clonotype has a handful of counts. CDR3 in amino acids: CASSYPTSGRAVPDEQFF. The CDR3 nucleotides read TGTGCCAGCAGTTACCCTACTAGCGGGAGGGCCGTACCCGATGAGCAGTTCTTC. This chain uses TRBV6-2 or TRBV6-3 with TRBJ2-1; TRBD2 matches 13 bases. Germline V gene lookup returns CDR1 MNHEY and CDR2 SVGEGT. The junction had 12 bases not matched to a gene; V was cut back by 2 bases and J by 8 bases. This CDR3 contains 18 residues.

This clonotype was found many times. This chain links TRBV28 with TRBJ2-7; TRBD2 matches 8 bases. The germline gives CDR1 MDHEN, CDR2 SYDVKM. V shed 6 bases, J shed 1 base, and the junction held 2 bases outside the gene matches. The CDR3 covers 13 residues. The DNA for the CDR3 is TGTGCCAGCAGACCTAGCGGGTCCTACGAGCAGTACTTC. It specifies CASRPSGSYEQYF.

The V call is TRBV20-1, the J call TRBJ2-7, with D possibly called TRBD1 or TRBD2 (5 bases each). Germline assignment: CDR1 DFQATT and CDR2 SNEGSKA (reference sequence). The CDR3 loop spans 13 amino acids. The CDR3 reads CSGTDKSSYEQYF. CDR3 DNA sequence: TGCAGCGGGACGGACAAGAGCTCCTACGAGCAGTACTTC.

This clonotype was detected a few times. V and J are TRBV7-8 and TRBJ2-5, with TRBD2 matching 10 bases. CDR1 is SGHVS and CDR2 is FQNEAQ in the germline V gene. This CDR3 spans 14 amino acids. Trimming cost V 2 bases and J 9 bases; bases outside gene matches: 6. CDR3 in DNA: TGTGCCAGCAGCTTACGACTAGCGGGTGCGGCCCAGTACTTC. Its protein is CASSLRLAGAAQYF. Complete variable domain (other parts from reference TRBV7-8 and TRBJ2-5): GAGVSQSPRYKVAKRGQDVALRCDPISGHVSLFWYQQALGQGPEFLTYFQNEAQLDKSGLPSDRFFAERPEGSVSTLKIQRTQQEDSAVYLCASSLRLAGAAQYFGPGTRLLVL.

This sequence joins TRBV19 and TRBJ2-3, with D hard to call. Germline V gene data show CDR1 as LNHDA and CDR2 as SQIVND (reference sequence). The CDR3 is 13 residues long. Trimming left V 6 bases short and J 7 bases short, with 14 bases between. The CDR3 loop is CASRPLNVYTQYF. The CDR3 nucleotides read TGTGCCAGTAGGCCTCTGAATGTATATACGCAGTATTTT.

This clonotype was picked up many times. The chain employs TRBV3-1 and TRBJ1-5; 7 nucleotides line up with TRBD1. V lost 4 bases, J lost 5 bases, and 8 bases stayed unmatched. There are 15 residues in the CDR3. Germline V gene sequence: CDR1 LGHDT, CDR2 YNNKEL (reference sequence). The CDR3 nucleotides read TGTGCCAGCAGCCCAGGGAGGACAGGCCATCAGCCCCAGCATTTT. Its translation: CASSPGRTGHQPQHF.

This clonotype was counted only a few times. This sequence joins TRBV6-6 and TRBJ1-5; D unresolved. Trimming removed 2 bases at V and 1 base at J, with 12 bases between. Germline V gene sequence: CDR1 MNHNY, CDR2 SVGAGI (reference sequence). The CDR3 totals 16 residues. The CDR3 coding sequence is TGTGCCAGCAGTTACCCAATGGTCCAGAGCAATCAGCCCCAGCATTTT. It encodes CASSYPMVQSNQPQHF.

The sample holds many counts of this clonotype. The chain uses TRBV11-3 and TRBJ2-1, with TRBD1 as a possible D gene (5 bases). This CDR3 spans 16 amino acids. Germline V gives CDR1 SGHNT, CDR2 YENEEA. Deletions cut 5 bases from V and 3 bases from J, with 17 bases between. The CDR3 is CASSPGKRDLYNEQFF. CDR3 coding DNA: TGTGCCAGCAGCCCAGGGAAAAGGGATCTCTACAATGAGCAGTTCTTC.